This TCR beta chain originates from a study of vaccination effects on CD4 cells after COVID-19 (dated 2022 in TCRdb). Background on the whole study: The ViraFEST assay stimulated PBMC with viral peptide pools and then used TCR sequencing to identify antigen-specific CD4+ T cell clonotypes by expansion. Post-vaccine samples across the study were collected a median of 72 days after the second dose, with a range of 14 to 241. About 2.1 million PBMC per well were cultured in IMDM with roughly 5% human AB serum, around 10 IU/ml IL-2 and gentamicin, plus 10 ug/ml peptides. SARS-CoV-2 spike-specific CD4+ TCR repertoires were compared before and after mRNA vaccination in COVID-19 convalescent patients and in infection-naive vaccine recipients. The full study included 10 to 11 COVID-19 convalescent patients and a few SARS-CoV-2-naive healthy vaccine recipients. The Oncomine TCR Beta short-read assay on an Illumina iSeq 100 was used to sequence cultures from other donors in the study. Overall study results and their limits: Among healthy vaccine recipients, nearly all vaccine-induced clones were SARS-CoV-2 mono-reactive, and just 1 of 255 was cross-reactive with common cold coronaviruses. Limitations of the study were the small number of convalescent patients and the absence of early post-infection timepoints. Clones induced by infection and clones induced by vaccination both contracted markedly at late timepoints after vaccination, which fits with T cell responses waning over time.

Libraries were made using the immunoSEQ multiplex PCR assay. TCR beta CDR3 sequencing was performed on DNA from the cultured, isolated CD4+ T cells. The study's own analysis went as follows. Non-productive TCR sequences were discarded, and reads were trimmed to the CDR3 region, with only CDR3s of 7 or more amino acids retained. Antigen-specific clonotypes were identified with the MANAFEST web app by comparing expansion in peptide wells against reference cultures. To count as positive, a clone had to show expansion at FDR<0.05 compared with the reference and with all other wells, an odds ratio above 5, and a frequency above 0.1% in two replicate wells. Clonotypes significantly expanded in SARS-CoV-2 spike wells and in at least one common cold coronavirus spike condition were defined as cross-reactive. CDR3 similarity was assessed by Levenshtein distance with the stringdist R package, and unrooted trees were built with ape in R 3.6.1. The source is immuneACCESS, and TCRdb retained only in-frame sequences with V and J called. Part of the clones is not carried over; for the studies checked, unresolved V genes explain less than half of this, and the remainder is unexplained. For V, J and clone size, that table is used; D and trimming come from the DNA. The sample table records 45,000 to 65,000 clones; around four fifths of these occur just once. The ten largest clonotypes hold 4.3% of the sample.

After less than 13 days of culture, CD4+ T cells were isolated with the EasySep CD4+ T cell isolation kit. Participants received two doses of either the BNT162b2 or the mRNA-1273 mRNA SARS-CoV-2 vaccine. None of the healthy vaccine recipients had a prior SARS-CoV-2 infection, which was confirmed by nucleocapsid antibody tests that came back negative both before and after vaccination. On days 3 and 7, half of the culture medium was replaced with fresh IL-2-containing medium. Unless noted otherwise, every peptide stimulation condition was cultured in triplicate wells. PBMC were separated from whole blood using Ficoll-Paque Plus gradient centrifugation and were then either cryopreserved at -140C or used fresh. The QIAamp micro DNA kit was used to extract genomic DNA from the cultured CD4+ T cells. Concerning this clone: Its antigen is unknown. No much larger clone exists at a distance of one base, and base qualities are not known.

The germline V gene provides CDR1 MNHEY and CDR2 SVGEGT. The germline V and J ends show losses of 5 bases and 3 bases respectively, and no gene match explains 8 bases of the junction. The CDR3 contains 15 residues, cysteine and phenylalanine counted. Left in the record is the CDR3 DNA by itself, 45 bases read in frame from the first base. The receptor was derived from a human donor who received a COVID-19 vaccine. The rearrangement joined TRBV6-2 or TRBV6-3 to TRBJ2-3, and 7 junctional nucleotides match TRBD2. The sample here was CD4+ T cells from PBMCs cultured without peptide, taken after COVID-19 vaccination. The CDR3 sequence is CASSGRLATTDTQYF. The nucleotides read TGTGCCAGCAGTGGGAGACTAGCTACGACAGATACGCAGTATTTT.